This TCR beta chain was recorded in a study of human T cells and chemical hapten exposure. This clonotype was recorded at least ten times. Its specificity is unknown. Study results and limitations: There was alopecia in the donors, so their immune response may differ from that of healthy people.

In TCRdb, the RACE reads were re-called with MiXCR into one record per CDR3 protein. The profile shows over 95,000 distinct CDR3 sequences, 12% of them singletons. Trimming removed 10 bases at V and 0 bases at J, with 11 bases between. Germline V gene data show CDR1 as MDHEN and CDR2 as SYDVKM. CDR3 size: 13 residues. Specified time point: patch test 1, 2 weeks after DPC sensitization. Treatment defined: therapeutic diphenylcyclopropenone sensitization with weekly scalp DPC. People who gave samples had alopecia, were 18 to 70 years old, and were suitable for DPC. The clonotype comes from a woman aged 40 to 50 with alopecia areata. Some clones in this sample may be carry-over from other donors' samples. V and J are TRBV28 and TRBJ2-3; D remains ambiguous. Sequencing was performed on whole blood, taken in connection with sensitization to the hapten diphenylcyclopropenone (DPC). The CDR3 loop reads CATGSRSTDTQYF. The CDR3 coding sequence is TGTGCCACCGGTAGCAGAAGCACAGATACGCAGTATTTT.